This TCR beta chain was profiled in a study of blood T cell repertoires in COVID-19. The length of the CDR3 is 13 residues. Germline assignment: CDR1 LGHDT and CDR2 YNNKEL (reference sequence). The junction had 9 bases not matched to a gene; V was cut back by 3 bases and J by 10 bases. In the authors' methods: Reference gene primer amplification yielded estimated nucleated cell counts. Generated by immunoSEQ multiplex PCR, the TCRdb table keeps only in-frame clones and is missing some. D and trimming were read from the DNA, whereas the V and J calls and clone size are those reported in that table. Here the sample spans 55,000 to 80,000 clones, 88% being singletons. This clone appeared a single time.

The chain uses TRBV3-1 (or the pseudogene TRBV3-2) and TRBJ2-7; 7 bases are shared with TRBD1. Sequences were obtained from peripheral blood. The receptor was derived from a woman aged 60 to 75 with acute or convalescent COVID-19. CDR3: CASSQSRDSPQYV. The CDR3 DNA sequence: TGTGCCAGCAGCCAGTCCCGGGACAGTCCACAGTACGTC.